Reported below is one T cell receptor beta chain. The data were taken from a study of T-cell memory formation after mild COVID-19. TCRdb re-called the 5' RACE reads with MiXCR, one entry per CDR3 protein. Here the sample spans more than 200,000 distinct CDR3 sequences, about a sixth being singletons. Unmatched junction bases numbered 7, after V lost 0 bases and J lost 6 bases. The CDR3 covers 16 residues. Germline CDR1 and CDR2: SGDLS and YYNGEE. The clonotype was recovered from a man between 18 and 35 years old who had mild COVID-19 (a few samples of this study predate the infection). Cell type and time point are not known. This sequence joins TRBV9 and TRBJ2-3; 10 bases map to TRBD2. The sample taken for sequencing was PBMCs or a T cell subset sorted from them (not recorded which). The CDR3 region has the DNA TGTGCCAGCAGCGTAGTAAGCGGGGGGGCAGTGGATACGCAGTATTTT. Protein product: CASSVVSGGAVDTQYF. Full variable domain (outside the CDR3, taken from reference TRBV9 and TRBJ2-3): DSGVTQTPKHLITATGQRVTLRCSPRSGDLSVYWYQQSLDQGLQFLIQYYNGEERAKGNILERFSAQQFPDLHSELNLSSLELGDSALYFCASSVVSGGAVDTQYFGPGTRLTVL.